The clone carrying this T cell receptor (beta chain) appeared many times. The antigen remains undetermined. The CDR3 end falls 3 residues outside the read, so it is completed with the germline J gene. Data came from immunoSEQ multiplex PCR; TCRdb stores just in-frame clones and leaves some out. The data show over 40,000 clones, with none appearing a single time. Most patients and controls had Caucasian heritage. V lost 6 bases to trimming and J lost 3 bases, with 20 bases between them. The CDR3 spans 16 residues. CDR1 is MNHEY and CDR2 is SVGEGT in the germline V gene. The sample comes from a study of T cell clonality in common variable immunodeficiency. Overall study results and limits: CVID subjects shared fewer TCRbeta clones than healthy controls did. T cell subpopulation sequencing would be needed to explain CVID clonality.

Sequencing was carried out using peripheral blood mononuclear cells. This receptor was identified in a person aged 18-70 years in good health. J is TRBJ2-5 and V is TRBV6-2 or TRBV6-3; a weak D match, TRBD2 (7 bases). CDR3 in amino acids: CASSSREQGTKETQYF. The part of the CDR3 DNA that was read is TGTGCCAGCAGCTCAAGGGAGCAGGGGACTAAAGAGACC.